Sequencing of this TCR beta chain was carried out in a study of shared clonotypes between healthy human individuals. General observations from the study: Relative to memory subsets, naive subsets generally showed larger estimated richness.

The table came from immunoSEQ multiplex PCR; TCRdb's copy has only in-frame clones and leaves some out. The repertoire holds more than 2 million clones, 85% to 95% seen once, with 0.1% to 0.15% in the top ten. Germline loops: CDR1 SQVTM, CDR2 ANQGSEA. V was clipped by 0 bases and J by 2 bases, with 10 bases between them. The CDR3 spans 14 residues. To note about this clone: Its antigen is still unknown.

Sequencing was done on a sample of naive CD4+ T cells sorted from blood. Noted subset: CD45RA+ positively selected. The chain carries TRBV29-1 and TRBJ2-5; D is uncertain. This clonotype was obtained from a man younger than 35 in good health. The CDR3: CSVEDLSLQETQYF. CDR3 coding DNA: TGCAGCGTTGAAGATCTCAGCCTTCAAGAGACCCAGTACTTC.